A single sample gave rise to the 24 T cell receptor beta chains below, sequenced in a study of CD8+CD57+ T cells in acquired aplastic anemia. Previously, flow cytometry had revealed CD8+CD57+ cell expansion in the patients chosen for sequencing. Genomic DNA templated the TCR beta VDJ and CDR3 profiling. TCRdb independently ran MiXCR on the reads; one entry per CDR3 protein. The sample lists approximately 250,000 distinct CDR3 sequences, 82% seen once, with 40% to 55% in the top ten. Sample: sorted CD4+, CD8+, or CD8+CD57+ T cells (not recorded which) from PBMCs. These receptors came from a human donor with aplastic anemia.

The CDR3 DNA reads as TGTGCCAGCAGCGCTAGGGGGACCACTGCACATTTCTTT. It encodes CASSARGTTAHFF. The rearrangement joins TRBV2 to TRBJ1-1; a possible D gene is TRBD1 (6 bases). The V and J ends lost 6 bases and 13 bases respectively, with 21 bases between them. CDR1 and CDR2 from the germline V gene are SNHLY and FYNNEI. This CDR3 region has 13 residues.

V usage is TRBV7-3 and J usage is TRBJ2-2; D tentatively fits TRBD1 or TRBD2 (5 bases each). This CDR3 has 16 amino acids. V was pared by 6 bases and J by 10 bases, with 24 bases between. Germline CDR1 is SGHTA and CDR2 is FQGTGA. The CDR3 protein is CASSSPGARGETELFF. The CDR3, as DNA: TGTGCCAGCAGTTCACCCGGGGCTCGGGGAGAGACGGAGCTGTTTTTT.

A word on this clonotype: The CDR3 does not end in the conserved phenylalanine or tryptophan, so this is likely a read error. The limits of the CDR3 on the DNA are not certain, so only TCRdb's listed CDR3 is given. This chain uses TRBV7-3 with TRBJ2-3; the D call of TRBD1 is as the table states it, not checked on the DNA. The CDR3 is made up of 12 amino acids, end residues included. Germline V gene sequence: CDR1 SGHTA, CDR2 FQGTGA. This CDR3 reads CASSIRGGRIDT.

Turning to this clonotype: Since the CDR3 does not end with the conserved phenylalanine or tryptophan, this likely comes from a read error. The DNA is omitted, as the CDR3 cannot be located on it reliably, and the CDR3 follows TCRdb's listing. The J gene is TRBJ2-3, the V gene TRBV9; the table assigns TRBD2, which was not confirmed against the DNA. CDR1 is SGDLS, CDR2 YYNGEE, per germline. Ends included, the CDR3 has 13 residues. This chain's CDR3 is CASSVTGASTHTL.

Notes on this clonotype: Its ends do not fully match the called genes, so a read error is possible. The rearrangement uses TRBV7-8 and TRBJ1-4, with D possibly matching TRBD1 (6 bases). Looked up from germline, CDR1 is SGHVS and CDR2 is FQNEAQ. The CDR3 has 15 amino acids. DNA for the CDR3: TGCGCCAGCAGCCAGGCGACAGGCTTTAATGAGAAACTGTTTTTT. Translation gives CASSQATGFNEKLFF.

The chain combines TRBV24-1 with TRBJ2-5; 8 bases fit TRBD2. From germline, CDR1 is KGHDR and CDR2 SFDVKD. The CDR3 is 17 amino acids. V was clipped by 5 bases and J by 4 bases; unmatched bases: 14. The CDR3 reads CATSGTDGGRPSETQYF. DNA of the CDR3: TGTGCCACCAGTGGGACGGATGGCGGGAGGCCGTCAGAGACCCAGTACTTC.

This clonotype came up once. The chain links TRBV12-3 or TRBV12-4 to TRBJ2-3; 7 bases are a match to TRBD1. The J segment lost 2 bases and the V segment lost 5 bases, leaving 10 bases of the junction unmatched. The CDR3 spans 16 residues. CDR3 DNA: TGTGCCAGCAGTATACAGGGGTGGAGGTCCACAGATACGCAGTATTTT. Its translation is CASSIQGWRSTDTQYF.

The chain recombines TRBV11-3 with TRBJ2-5; TRBD1 is a possible D gene (6 bases). Germline lookup yields CDR1 SGHNT and CDR2 YENEEA. Trimming shortened V by 0 bases and J by 0 bases, and 14 bases separated the two germline ends. The CDR3 runs to 17 residues. The CDR3 spells CASSLDLTDRYQETQYF. DNA for the CDR3: TGTGCCAGCAGCTTAGATCTGACAGACAGGTACCAAGAGACCCAGTACTTC. The complete variable domain, with remaining parts taken from reference TRBV11-3 and TRBJ2-5, reads EAGVVQSPRYKIIEKKQPVAFWCNPISGHNTLYWYLQNLGQGPELLIRYENEEAVDDSQLPKDRFSAERLKGVDSTLKIQPAELGDSAVYLCASSLDLTDRYQETQYFGPGTRLLVL.

This rearrangement joins TRBV7-3 to TRBJ2-7; D possibly corresponds to TRBD1 (5 bases). This CDR3 has 18 amino acids. Germline CDR1 and CDR2: SGHTA and FQGTGA. CDR3 DNA sequence: TGTGCCAGCAGCTTTCCCCCCACCGAGACAGCCCATTCCTACGGGCAGTACGTC. Amino acid sequence: CASSFPPTETAHSYGQYV.

Note on this clonotype: The CDR3 end shows no conserved phenylalanine or tryptophan, and so a read error is likely. The DNA is omitted, as the CDR3 cannot be located on it reliably, and the CDR3 follows TCRdb's listing. This sequence joins TRBV7-9 and TRBJ2-3. The CDR3 sequence runs 13 residues, both termini included. Germline loops: CDR1 SEHNR, CDR2 FQNEAQ (reference sequence). CDR3 protein: CASSLGAAGYTYG.

This clonotype came up many times. The chain carries TRBV27 and TRBJ2-5; the match to TRBD2 covers 7 bases. V lost 0 bases to trimming and J lost 7 bases; unmatched junction nucleotides: 11. CDR1 and CDR2 from the germline V gene are MNHEY and SMNVEV (reference sequence). The CDR3 extends over 16 amino acids. CDR3: CASSLSSSGGHRTQYF. The DNA for the CDR3 is TGTGCCAGCAGTTTATCCTCTAGCGGAGGACATAGGACCCAGTACTTC.

In regard to this clonotype: The CDR3 carries no conserved terminal phenylalanine or tryptophan, so it likely arises from a read error. It is unclear where the CDR3 begins or ends on the DNA, so no DNA is shown, and the CDR3 is as TCRdb lists it. This rearrangement joins TRBV7-9 to TRBJ2-3; TRBD1, the D gene given by the table, was not confirmed from the DNA. CDR1 and CDR2 (germline): SEHNR, FQNEAQ (reference sequence). The CDR3 has 13 amino acids, counting both end residues. CDR3 residues: CASSDQRRGGRDY.

J is TRBJ2-1 and V is TRBV19, with 7 bases lining up with TRBD2. The CDR3 sequence is 15 residues long. Germline values: CDR1 LNHDA, CDR2 SQIVND (reference sequence). The J segment lost 6 bases and the V segment lost 5 bases, leaving 10 bases of the junction unmatched. CDR3: CASSQTSGACNEQFF. The CDR3 nucleotides are TGTGCCAGTAGTCAAACAAGCGGGGCCTGCAATGAGCAGTTCTTC. Using reference TRBV19 and TRBJ2-1 for the parts outside the CDR3, the full variable domain is DGGITQSPKYLFRKEGQNVTLSCEQNLNHDAMYWYRQDPGQGLRLIYYSQIVNDFQKGDIAEGYSVSREKKESFPLTVTSAQKNPTAFYLCASSQTSGACNEQFFGPGTRLTVL.

As regards this clonotype: The DNA is left out, because the CDR3 cannot be placed on it with certainty; the CDR3 is given as TCRdb lists it. This sequence joins TRBV7-3 and TRBJ2-1. From germline, CDR1 is SGHTA and CDR2 FQGTGA. The CDR3 is 16 residues long, ends included. The CDR3 reads CASSVGTDTQYFGQFF.

The chain combines TRBV20-1 with TRBJ1-1; tentative D call: TRBD1 (5 bases). The germline V and J ends were trimmed by 0 bases and 6 bases, with 14 bases remaining between them. Germline assignment: CDR1 DFQATT and CDR2 SNEGSKA (reference sequence). The CDR3 is 14 residues long. The CDR3 coding sequence is TGCAGTGCTAGAGAACGGGGGTTGGAGGCTGAAGCTTTCTTT. Amino acid sequence: CSARERGLEAEAFF.

At least ten counts were recorded for this clonotype. V is TRBV6-5 and J is TRBJ2-1; D gene uncertain. CDR1 is MNHEY, CDR2 SVGAGI, per germline. Trimming took off 2 bases at V and 3 bases at J, with 8 bases between the two ends. The CDR3 is 14 residues long. The CDR3 reads CASSYRAGYNEQFF. CDR3 in DNA: TGTGCCAGCAGTTACCGGGCCGGCTACAATGAGCAGTTCTTC.

The CDR3: CASSQGGTQYF. CDR3 nucleotides: TGTGCCAGCAGCCAAGGCGGGACCCAGTACTTC. V usage is TRBV14 and J usage is TRBJ2-5; D unresolved. This CDR3 is 11 amino acids long. The germline gives CDR1 SGHDN, CDR2 FVKESK. Trimming cost V 1 base and J 7 bases, with 4 bases left between them.

This clonotype was observed once. The gene calls are TRBV20-1 and TRBJ1-6; D is unresolved. Germline V gene data show CDR1 as DFQATT and CDR2 as SNEGSKA (reference sequence). V was trimmed by 0 bases and J by 3 bases, leaving 15 bases between them. The CDR3 extends over 17 amino acids. The chain's CDR3 is CSARDSGQAYYNSPLHF. The DNA of the CDR3 is TGCAGTGCTAGAGATAGCGGGCAGGCCTACTATAATTCACCCCTCCACTTT.

With respect to this clonotype: A junction boundary mismatches the germline segment, possibly from a read error. The chain combines TRBV7-8 with TRBJ2-3; a weak D match, TRBD2 (6 bases). CDR3 length equals 14 residues. In germline, CDR1 is SGHVS, CDR2 FQNEAQ. In DNA, the CDR3 is TGTGCCAGCAGCCTAGCGACTGAAGCTGATTTGGGGTATTTT. It encodes CASSLATEADLGYF.

V usage is TRBV7-2 and J usage is TRBJ2-7, with 7 bases aligning to TRBD1. V was clipped by 3 bases and J by 13 bases; unmatched bases: 18. From germline, CDR1 is SGHTA and CDR2 FQGNSA. CDR3 length: 15 residues. CDR3 nucleotide sequence: TGTGCCAGCAGCTTTGGTCCTGACGGGACAGCCGATCCCTACGTC. It codes for CASSFGPDGTADPYV.

A few counts support this clonotype. The chain links TRBV7-6 to TRBJ2-7; D is ambiguous. V lost 0 bases and J lost 6, with 6 bases in between. CDR3 size: 12 residues. Germline CDR1 reads SGHVS; CDR2 reads FNYEAQ. The CDR3 loop reads CASSLAMGEQYF. The DNA for the CDR3 is TGTGCCAGCAGCTTAGCTATGGGCGAGCAGTACTTC.

As for this clonotype: Lacking the conserved final phenylalanine or tryptophan, this CDR3 likely reflects a read error. CDR3 sequence reads: CATSTGSDQDTQYL. The CDR3 DNA sequence: TGTGCCACCAGCACAGGGTCAGACCAAGACACCCAGTACCTC. The J gene is TRBJ2-7, the V gene TRBV15; tentative D call: TRBD1 (5 bases). CDR1 and CDR2 from the germline V gene are LNHNV and YYDKDF (reference sequence). Trimming took 4 bases from V and 10 from J, leaving 20 bases between them. This CDR3 has 14 amino acids.

This clonotype was seen just once. The final CDR3 position lacks the conserved phenylalanine or tryptophan, pointing to a likely read error. The J gene is TRBJ2-3, the V gene TRBV7-2; TRBD2 might be the D (6 bases). This CDR3 region has 13 residues. Germline assignment: CDR1 SGHTA and CDR2 FQGNSA. CDR3 loop: CASGFGGTDTQYY. DNA for the CDR3: TGTGCCAGCGGCTTCGGGGGAACAGACACTCAGTATTAT.

This clonotype turned up a few times. The chain uses TRBV7-2 and TRBJ2-3, with no clear D. Germline V gene sequence: CDR1 SGHTA, CDR2 FQGNSA. The V gene lost 2 bases and the J gene lost 11 bases, with 11 bases spanning the gap. The length of the CDR3 is 12 residues. As DNA, the CDR3 is TGTGCCAGCAGCTTAAGCAACGATGAGCAGTATTTT. Amino acid sequence: CASSLSNDEQYF. Full variable domain (rest looked up from reference TRBV7-2 and TRBJ2-3): GAGVSQSPSNKVTEKGKDVELRCDPISGHTALYWYRQSLGQGLEFLIYFQGNSAPDKSGLPSDRFSAERTGGSVSTLTIQRTQQEDSAVYLCASSLSNDEQYFGPGTRLTVL.